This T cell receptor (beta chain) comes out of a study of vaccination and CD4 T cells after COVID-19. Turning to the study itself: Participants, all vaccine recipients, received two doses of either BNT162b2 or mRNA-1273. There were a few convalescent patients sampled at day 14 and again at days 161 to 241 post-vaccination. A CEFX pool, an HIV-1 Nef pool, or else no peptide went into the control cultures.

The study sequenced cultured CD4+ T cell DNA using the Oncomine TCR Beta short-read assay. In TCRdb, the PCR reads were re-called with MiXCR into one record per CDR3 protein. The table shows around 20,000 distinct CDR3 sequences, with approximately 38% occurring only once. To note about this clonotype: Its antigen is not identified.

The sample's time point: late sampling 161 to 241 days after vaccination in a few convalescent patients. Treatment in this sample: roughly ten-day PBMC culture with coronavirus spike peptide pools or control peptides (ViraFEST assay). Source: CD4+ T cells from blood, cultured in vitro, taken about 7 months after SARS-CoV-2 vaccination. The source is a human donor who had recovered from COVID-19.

CDR3 in DNA: TGTGCCAGCAGTGGTGGTCACCCGACGCAGGCTGAAGCTTTCTTT. Translated: CASSGGHPTQAEAFF. The rearrangement uses TRBV2 and TRBJ1-1, with unresolved D. The ends were cut back, 4 bases at V and 6 bases at J, with 18 bases in the middle. The germline gives CDR1 SNHLY, CDR2 FYNNEI. The CDR3 contains 15 residues.